This TCR beta chain emerged from a study of blood T cells in healthy people across ages. The use of a sample-barcoded 5' primer and a J-beta primer mix characterized a second PCR of roughly 6 to 11 cycles. MiXCR, run by TCRdb on the 5' RACE reads, gives a single entry per CDR3 protein. Among approximately 810,000 distinct CDR3 sequences listed, more than 25% were seen once. Healthy Caucasian individuals from Russia aged about 6 to 95 served as donors. At least ten counts were recorded for this clonotype. CDR3 length: 14 residues. Germline V gene sequence: CDR1 SGHDT, CDR2 YYEEEE. Trimming left V 3 bases short and J 3 bases short, with 11 bases between.

This TCR came from a woman aged 80 or over in good health. The chain carries TRBV5-6 and TRBJ2-3; D is unresolved. The sequenced material came from blood. DNA of the CDR3: TGTGCCAGCAGCTCTAAAGTAATTACAGATACGCAGTATTTT. The encoded protein is CASSSKVITDTQYF.